These T cell receptor beta chains were read from a single sample in a study of blood T cell repertoires in COVID-19. TCRdb's copy holds only in-frame clones and misses some; the assay was immunoSEQ multiplex PCR. The repertoire includes under 200,000 clones, around 90% of them detected once, and approximately 21% sits in the top ten. The sequencing input was peripheral blood. These TCRs come from a man in his sixties with active or convalescent COVID-19. The CDR3 runs from the conserved cysteine through the conserved F or W. Fields, in order: clone size, D gene, V gene, J gene, CDR3 protein, CDR3 DNA. D genes are given only for firm matches. A clone size is listed for some rows: how often the clone was seen (once, few, many), or a class if it is expanded.

abundance: -; d_gene: -; v_gene: TRBV30; j_gene: TRBJ1-2; CDR3aa: CAWSPGQYGYTF; CDR3nt: TGTGCCTGGAGCCCAGGACAGTATGGCTACACCTTC
abundance: -; d_gene: TRBD2; v_gene: TRBV7-2; j_gene: TRBJ2-1; CDR3aa: CASSLAGAGGAYNEQFF; CDR3nt: TGTGCCAGCAGCTTAGCGGGCGCGGGGGGGGCCTACAATGAGCAGTTCTTC
abundance: -; d_gene: TRBD1; v_gene: TRBV27; j_gene: TRBJ2-5; CDR3aa: CASRWTGGAETQYF; CDR3nt: TGTGCCAGCAGGTGGACAGGGGGCGCGGAGACCCAGTACTTC
abundance: few; d_gene: -; v_gene: TRBV25-1; j_gene: TRBJ1-1; CDR3aa: CASSEGWQGSTSAEAFF; CDR3nt: TGTGCCAGCAGTGAAGGGTGGCAGGGATCGACAAGCGCTGAAGCTTTCTTT
abundance: -; d_gene: -; v_gene: TRBV6-5; j_gene: TRBJ1-1; CDR3aa: CASVRVTDTEAFF; CDR3nt: TGTGCCAGTGTCAGGGTGACGGACACTGAAGCTTTCTTT
abundance: -; d_gene: -; v_gene: TRBV5-3; j_gene: TRBJ2-7; CDR3aa: CARRTGLLYEQYF; CDR3nt: TGTGCCAGAAGGACCGGACTACTTTACGAGCAGTACTTC
abundance: -; d_gene: -; v_gene: TRBV5-1; j_gene: TRBJ1-3; CDR3aa: CASSLGGTYGNTIYF; CDR3nt: TGCGCCAGCAGCTTGGGGGGCACGTACGGAAACACCATATATTTT
abundance: -; d_gene: TRBD2; v_gene: TRBV27; j_gene: TRBJ2-5; CDR3aa: CASRPLAGSLRETQYF; CDR3nt: TGTGCCAGCCGCCCGTTAGCGGGGAGCCTTCGGGAGACCCAGTACTTC
abundance: -; d_gene: -; v_gene: TRBV4-1; j_gene: TRBJ2-2; CDR3aa: CASSQGPRGAGELFF; CDR3nt: TGCGCCAGCAGCCAGGGCCCCAGGGGCGCCGGGGAGCTGTTTTTT
abundance: -; d_gene: TRBD2; v_gene: TRBV9; j_gene: TRBJ2-1; CDR3aa: CASSVETSSDNEQFF; CDR3nt: TGTGCCAGCAGCGTAGAGACTAGCAGTGACAATGAGCAGTTCTTC
abundance: -; d_gene: TRBD1; v_gene: TRBV5-1; j_gene: TRBJ1-6; CDR3aa: CASSLGDSLSNSPLHF; CDR3nt: TGCGCCAGCAGCTTGGGGGACAGCTTATCTAATTCACCCCTCCACTTT
abundance: -; d_gene: -; v_gene: TRBV29-1; j_gene: TRBJ2-1; CDR3aa: CSVEKGVFNEQFF; CDR3nt: TGCAGCGTCGAGAAGGGGGTATTCAATGAGCAGTTCTTC
abundance: -; d_gene: -; v_gene: TRBV7-9; j_gene: TRBJ2-5; CDR3aa: CASSLGRSAETQYF; CDR3nt: TGTGCCAGCAGCTTAGGGCGGTCAGCGGAGACCCAGTACTTC
abundance: -; d_gene: -; v_gene: TRBV2; j_gene: TRBJ1-1; CDR3aa: CASSAGVNTEAFF; CDR3nt: TGTGCCAGCAGCGCCGGGGTTAACACTGAAGCTTTCTTT
abundance: -; d_gene: -; v_gene: TRBV5-1; j_gene: TRBJ1-6; CDR3aa: CASSLGQSLNSPLHF; CDR3nt: TGCGCCAGCAGCTTGGGACAGAGCCTTAATTCACCCCTCCACTTT
abundance: -; d_gene: TRBD2; v_gene: TRBV20-1; j_gene: TRBJ2-3; CDR3aa: CSASLSGGADTQYF; CDR3nt: TGCAGTGCTAGTCTTAGCGGGGGGGCAGATACGCAGTATTTT
abundance: -; d_gene: -; v_gene: TRBV7-2; j_gene: TRBJ2-5; CDR3aa: CASSLAHGRGPETQYF; CDR3nt: TGTGCCAGCAGCTTAGCCCACGGGCGGGGGCCAGAGACCCAGTACTTC
abundance: -; d_gene: TRBD1; v_gene: TRBV11-2; j_gene: TRBJ1-1; CDR3aa: CASSQRDRENAF; CDR3nt: TGTGCCAGCAGCCAGCGTGACAGGGAGAACGCTTTT
abundance: -; d_gene: TRBD1; v_gene: TRBV5-6; j_gene: TRBJ1-4; CDR3aa: CASSLQGPNEKLFF; CDR3nt: TGTGCCAGCAGTCTACAGGGGCCTAATGAAAAACTGTTTTTT
abundance: -; d_gene: -; v_gene: TRBV4-1; j_gene: TRBJ2-3; CDR3aa: CASSQKRGSSSDTQYF; CDR3nt: TGCGCCAGCAGCCAAAAAAGGGGATCTTCCTCAGATACGCAGTATTTT
abundance: -; d_gene: TRBD1; v_gene: TRBV6-5; j_gene: TRBJ2-2; CDR3aa: CASSYSGDRGTGELFF; CDR3nt: TGTGCCAGCAGTTACTCGGGGGACAGGGGCACCGGGGAGCTGTTTTTT
abundance: -; d_gene: -; v_gene: TRBV20-1; j_gene: TRBJ1-1; CDR3aa: CSAAGNTEAFF; CDR3nt: TGCAGTGCAGCCGGGAACACTGAAGCTTTCTTT
abundance: -; d_gene: -; v_gene: TRBV6-1; j_gene: TRBJ1-1; CDR3aa: CASSEGHNTEAFF; CDR3nt: TGTGCCAGCAGTGAGGGACACAACACTGAAGCTTTCTTT
abundance: -; d_gene: -; v_gene: TRBV11-1; j_gene: TRBJ2-6; CDR3aa: CASSSLPGPGANVLTF; CDR3nt: TGTGCCAGCAGCTCCCTTCCAGGGCCTGGGGCCAACGTCCTGACTTTC
abundance: -; d_gene: -; v_gene: TRBV2; j_gene: TRBJ1-5; CDR3aa: CASSRGLGNQPQHF; CDR3nt: TGTGCCAGCAGTCGCGGGTTGGGCAATCAGCCCCAGCATTTT
abundance: -; d_gene: -; v_gene: TRBV5-1; j_gene: TRBJ2-5; CDR3aa: CASNKGIGGAGEETQYF; CDR3nt: TGCGCCAGCAACAAGGGAATCGGTGGGGCAGGTGAAGAGACCCAGTACTTC
abundance: -; d_gene: -; v_gene: TRBV29-1; j_gene: TRBJ2-3; CDR3aa: CSVDGSGTDLGGDTQYF; CDR3nt: TGCAGCGTTGATGGGTCAGGGACTGACCTTGGGGGAGATACGCAGTATTTT
abundance: once; d_gene: -; v_gene: TRBV7-2; j_gene: TRBJ2-7; CDR3aa: CASSFDDRNYYEQYF; CDR3nt: TGTGCCAGCAGCTTTGACGACAGGAATTACTACGAGCAGTACTTC
abundance: -; d_gene: TRBD1; v_gene: TRBV11-3; j_gene: TRBJ2-1; CDR3aa: CASSSRTGSSYNEQFF; CDR3nt: TGTGCCAGCAGCTCGCGGACAGGCAGCTCCTACAATGAGCAGTTCTTC
abundance: -; d_gene: TRBD1; v_gene: TRBV10-3; j_gene: TRBJ1-4; CDR3aa: CAISEQGGATNEKLFF; CDR3nt: TGTGCCATCAGTGAACAGGGGGGAGCAACTAATGAAAAACTGTTTTTT
abundance: -; d_gene: TRBD2; v_gene: TRBV3-1/TRBV3-2; j_gene: TRBJ2-5; CDR3aa: CASSHPPGGGQETQYF; CDR3nt: TGTGCCAGCAGCCACCCCCCCGGCGGGGGCCAAGAGACCCAGTACTTC
abundance: -; d_gene: TRBD1; v_gene: TRBV6-4; j_gene: TRBJ2-7; CDR3aa: CASSRPGTGAYEQYF; CDR3nt: TGTGCCAGCAGTAGACCTGGGACAGGGGCCTACGAGCAGTACTTC
abundance: -; d_gene: -; v_gene: TRBV5-1; j_gene: TRBJ2-3; CDR3aa: CASSDPGADTQYF; CDR3nt: TGCGCCAGCAGCGATCCAGGGGCAGATACGCAGTATTTT
abundance: -; d_gene: -; v_gene: TRBV7-3; j_gene: TRBJ1-1; CDR3aa: CASSLDLRVNTEAFF; CDR3nt: TGTGCCAGCAGCTTAGACCTGCGGGTGAACACTGAAGCTTTCTTT
abundance: -; d_gene: -; v_gene: TRBV6-4; j_gene: TRBJ2-3; CDR3aa: CASSERGSTDTQYF; CDR3nt: TGTGCCAGCAGTGAACGGGGGAGCACAGATACGCAGTATTTT
abundance: -; d_gene: -; v_gene: TRBV7-9; j_gene: TRBJ1-3; CDR3aa: CASSLPPRGGDSGNTIYF; CDR3nt: TGTGCCAGCAGCTTACCCCCCCGTGGAGGGGACTCTGGAAACACCATATATTTT
abundance: -; d_gene: TRBD1; v_gene: TRBV5-6; j_gene: TRBJ2-5; CDR3aa: CASSLPGQGLQETQYF; CDR3nt: TGTGCCAGCAGCTTGCCGGGACAGGGGCTCCAAGAGACCCAGTACTTC